One sample yielded the 3 T cell receptor beta chains listed below, sequenced in a study of blood T cell repertoires in COVID-19 (dated by TCRdb to the early 2020s). The library was obtained by the immunoSEQ multiplex PCR assay. The source is immuneACCESS, and TCRdb retained only in-frame sequences with V and J called. Part of the clones is not carried over; for the studies checked, unresolved V genes explain less than half of this, and the remainder is unexplained. This sample holds 150,000 to 200,000 clones; 85% to 90% were observed only once. The ten top clones hold roughly 2.5% of the sample. Sample: peripheral blood. The receptors derive from a woman older than 75 with COVID-19, enrolled during active disease.

The gene calls are TRBV7-8 and TRBJ2-5, with a possible D match to TRBD2 (6 bases). Trimming cost V 3 bases and J 2 bases, with 10 bases left between them. The CDR3 is made up of 14 amino acids. CDR1 and CDR2 (germline): SGHVS, FQNEAQ. CDR3 nucleotides: TGTGCCAGCAGCTTCGGGGGATCTCAAGAGACCCAGTACTTC. Its protein product is CASSFGGSQETQYF.

The chain uses TRBV3-1 (or the pseudogene TRBV3-2) and TRBJ2-1, with 8 positions matching TRBD2. Germline lookup yields CDR1 LGHDT and CDR2 YNNKEL (reference sequence). V lost 0 bases and J lost 4; bases outside the gene matches: 8. The CDR3 is made up of 17 amino acids. The CDR3 region is CASSQDLTCGRYNEQFF. The CDR3 nucleotides read TGTGCCAGCAGCCAAGACCTCACTTGCGGGAGGTACAATGAGCAGTTCTTC.

The rearrangement links TRBV13 to TRBJ1-3, with a tentative D call TRBD1 (5 bases). The CDR3 spans 17 residues. Trimming pared 2 bases from V and 0 bases from J, leaving 14 bases between. Germline V gene sequence: CDR1 PRHDT, CDR2 FYEKMQ (reference sequence). The CDR3 loop reads CASSLRAGRNSGNTIYF. In nucleotides, the CDR3 is TGTGCCAGCAGCTTAAGGGCGGGACGTAACTCTGGAAACACCATATATTTT.